This TCR beta chain came from a study of T cell clusters in autoimmune cytopenias. Roughly 40,000 genome equivalents of blood DNA were amplified for TRB. The CDR3 extends over 13 amino acids. Germline V gene data show CDR1 as LNHDA and CDR2 as SQIVND (reference sequence). Frequency places this clonotype as medium-sized. Its antigen remains unknown. The study, taken as a whole, reports: No experiment has yet validated the function of the T cell clusters defined in silico.

Multiplex touch-down PCR amplified TRB using TRB-A and TRB-B pools in one tube. TCRdb re-analyzed the multiplex PCR reads; it lists each CDR3 protein once, without DNA. Across roughly 2,300 distinct CDR3 sequences, the top ten clones capture around 58% of the sample. The chain joins TRBV19 to TRBJ1-6. The source of this sequence is a human donor with an autoimmune cytopenia or autoimmune hepatitis (not recorded which). The sequenced sample was peripheral blood. The CDR3 sequence: CASLGLSPRSLHF.